This T cell receptor beta chain was sequenced for a study of radiation and T cells in renal cell carcinoma. The overall study: Nephrectomy followed 15 Gy stereotactic body radiation by 4 weeks.

Study results and limitations: Without pretreatment biopsies, baseline tumor clonotype presence was undetermined. Top tumor clonotypes rose in blood 2 weeks post-radiation, then contracted.

This clone was picked up one time. Its antigen is currently unknown. Sequencing was performed with immunoSEQ multiplex PCR; in TCRdb, only in-frame clones are kept and a portion is missing. Found here are about 150,000 clones, 88% of them singletons; the top ten hold around 4%. V dropped 9 bases and J dropped 0 bases, with 15 bases sitting between them. Germline loops: CDR1 LNHDA, CDR2 SQIVND (reference sequence). This CDR3 spans 15 amino acids. Sample time point: baseline pretreatment blood. Treatment given: 15 Gy SBRT to primary tumor, nephrectomy 4 weeks later. Radiation-treated patients gave blood at baseline, week 2 and week 4.

This TCR was recovered from a woman aged 65 to 85 with renal cell carcinoma. V gene TRBV19 combines with J gene TRBJ1-5, with a possible D match to TRBD1 (5 bases). The sequencing here drew on blood, taken from a patient whose treatment included radiotherapy and nephrectomy. In DNA, the CDR3 is TGTGCCAGCAGGACAATGGACGGTAGCAATCAGCCCCAGCATTTT. Encoded protein: CASRTMDGSNQPQHF.